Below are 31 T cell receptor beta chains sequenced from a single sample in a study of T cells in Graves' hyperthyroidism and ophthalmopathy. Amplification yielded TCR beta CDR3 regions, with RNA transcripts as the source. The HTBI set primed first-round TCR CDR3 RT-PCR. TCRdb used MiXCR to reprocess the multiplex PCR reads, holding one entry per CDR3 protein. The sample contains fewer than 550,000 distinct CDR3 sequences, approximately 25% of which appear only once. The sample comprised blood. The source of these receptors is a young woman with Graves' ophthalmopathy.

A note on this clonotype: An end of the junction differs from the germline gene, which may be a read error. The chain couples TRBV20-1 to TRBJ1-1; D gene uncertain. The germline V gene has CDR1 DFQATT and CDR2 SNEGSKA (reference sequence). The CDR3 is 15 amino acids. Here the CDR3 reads CSARVIGCINTDAFF. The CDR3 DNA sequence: TGCAGTGCTAGGGTTATCGGGTGCATAAACACTGATGCTTTCTTT.

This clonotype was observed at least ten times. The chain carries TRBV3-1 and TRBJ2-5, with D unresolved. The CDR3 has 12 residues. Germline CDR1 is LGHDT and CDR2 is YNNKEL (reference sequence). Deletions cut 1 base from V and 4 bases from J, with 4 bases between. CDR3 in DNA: TGTGCCAGCAGCCAAGTAGCAGAGACCCAGTACTTC. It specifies CASSQVAETQYF.

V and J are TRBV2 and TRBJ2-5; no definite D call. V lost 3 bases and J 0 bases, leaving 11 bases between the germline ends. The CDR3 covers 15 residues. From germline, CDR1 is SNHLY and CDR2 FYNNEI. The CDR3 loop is CASSDSTVYQETQYF. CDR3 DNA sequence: TGTGCCAGCAGTGACTCTACCGTGTACCAAGAGACCCAGTACTTC.

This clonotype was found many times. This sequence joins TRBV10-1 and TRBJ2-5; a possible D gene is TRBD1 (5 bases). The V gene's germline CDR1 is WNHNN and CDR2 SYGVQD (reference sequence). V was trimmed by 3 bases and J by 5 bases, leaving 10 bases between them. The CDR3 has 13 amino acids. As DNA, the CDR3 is TGCGCCAGCAGTGAACCAGGGTTTGAGACCCAGTACTTC. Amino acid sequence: CASSEPGFETQYF.

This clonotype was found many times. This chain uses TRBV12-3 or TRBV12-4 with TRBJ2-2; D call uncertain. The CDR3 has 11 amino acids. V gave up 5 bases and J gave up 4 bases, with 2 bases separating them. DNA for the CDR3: TGTGCCAGCAGTCGCACCGGGGAGCTGTTTTTT. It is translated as CASSRTGELFF.

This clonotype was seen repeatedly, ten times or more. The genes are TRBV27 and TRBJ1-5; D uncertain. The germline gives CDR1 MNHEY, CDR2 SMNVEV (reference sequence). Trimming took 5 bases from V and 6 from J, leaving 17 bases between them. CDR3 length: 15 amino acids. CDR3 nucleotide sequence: TGTGCCAGCAGTGGTGGCGGGGTAGAGGCTCAGCCCCAGCATTTT. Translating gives CASSGGGVEAQPQHF.

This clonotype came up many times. The CDR3 is CASRTLRGVRTEAFF. The DNA for the CDR3 is TGTGCCAGCAGAACCCTCAGGGGCGTTCGCACTGAAGCTTTCTTT. This chain uses TRBV11-3 with TRBJ1-1; D may be TRBD1 (6 bases). Germline loops: CDR1 SGHNT, CDR2 YENEEA. This CDR3 has 15 residues. V lost 6 bases and J 4 bases, leaving 18 bases between the germline ends.

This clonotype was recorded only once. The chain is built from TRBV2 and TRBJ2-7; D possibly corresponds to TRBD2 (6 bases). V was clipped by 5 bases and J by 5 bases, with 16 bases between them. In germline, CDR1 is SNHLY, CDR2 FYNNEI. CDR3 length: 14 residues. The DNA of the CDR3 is TGTGCCAGCAGTCCGCGGGGAGGCCAGGACGAGCAGTACTTC. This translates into CASSPRGGQDEQYF.

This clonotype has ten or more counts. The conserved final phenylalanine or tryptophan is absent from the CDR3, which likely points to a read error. This CDR3 reads CASSGNRGVSTEAFL. The CDR3 DNA reads as TGCGCCAGCAGCGGGAACAGGGGGGTCAGCACTGAAGCTTTCCTT. J is TRBJ1-1 and V is TRBV5-1; 8 bases align to TRBD1. Trimming removed 4 bases from V and 4 bases from J; junction bases left unmatched: 9. Germline V CDR1 and CDR2: SGHRS, YFSETQ. The CDR3 spans 15 residues.

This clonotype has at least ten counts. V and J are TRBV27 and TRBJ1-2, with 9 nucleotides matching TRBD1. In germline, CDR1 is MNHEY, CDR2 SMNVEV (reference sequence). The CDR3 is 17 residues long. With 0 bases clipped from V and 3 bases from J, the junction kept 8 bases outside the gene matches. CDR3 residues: CASSLSRGQGSYYGYTF. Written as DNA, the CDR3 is TGTGCCAGCAGTTTATCGAGGGGACAGGGAAGTTACTATGGCTACACCTTC.

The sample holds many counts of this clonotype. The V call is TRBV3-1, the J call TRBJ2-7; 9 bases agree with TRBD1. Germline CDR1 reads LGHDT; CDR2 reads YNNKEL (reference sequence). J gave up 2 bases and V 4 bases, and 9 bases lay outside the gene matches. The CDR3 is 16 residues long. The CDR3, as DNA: TGTGCCAGCAGCCGTGGGGACAGGGCTATCACCTACGAGCAGTACTTC. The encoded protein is CASSRGDRAITYEQYF.

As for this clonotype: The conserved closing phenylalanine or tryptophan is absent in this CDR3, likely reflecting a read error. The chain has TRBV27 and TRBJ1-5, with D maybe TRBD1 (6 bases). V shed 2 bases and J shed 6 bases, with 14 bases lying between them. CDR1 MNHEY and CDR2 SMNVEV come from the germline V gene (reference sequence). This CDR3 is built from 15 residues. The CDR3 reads CASSLRGHLVQPQHY. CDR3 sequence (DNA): TGTGCCAGCAGTTTAAGGGGACATTTGGTTCAGCCCCAGCATTAT.

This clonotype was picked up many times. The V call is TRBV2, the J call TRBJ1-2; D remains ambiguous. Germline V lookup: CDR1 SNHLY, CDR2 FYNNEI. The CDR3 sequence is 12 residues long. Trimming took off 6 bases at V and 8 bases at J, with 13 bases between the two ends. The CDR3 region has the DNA TGTGCCAGCAGGACCTTCTGGGGAGGCTACACCTTC. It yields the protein CASRTFWGGYTF. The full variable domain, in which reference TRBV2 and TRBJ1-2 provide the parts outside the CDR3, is EPEVTQTPSHQVTQMGQEVILRCVPISNHLYFYWYRQILGQKVEFLVSFYNNEISEKSEIFDDQFSVERPDGSNFTLKIRSTKLEDSAMYFCASRTFWGGYTFGSGTRLTVV.

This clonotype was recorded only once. The chain's CDR3 is CASRRLAPSTDTQYF. CDR3 DNA sequence: TGTGCCAGCAGAAGACTAGCACCTAGCACAGATACGCAGTATTTT. This chain connects TRBV6-2 or TRBV6-3 to TRBJ2-3; TRBD2 aligns across 7 bases. The CDR3 is 15 residues long. From germline, CDR1 is MNHEY and CDR2 SVGEGT. The V segment lost 6 bases and the J segment 0 bases; nucleotides outside the gene matches: 6.

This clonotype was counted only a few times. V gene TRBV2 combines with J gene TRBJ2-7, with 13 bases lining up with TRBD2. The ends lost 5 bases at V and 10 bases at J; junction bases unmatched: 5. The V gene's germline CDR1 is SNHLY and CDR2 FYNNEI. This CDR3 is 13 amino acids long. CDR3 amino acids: CASSTGTSGAQYF. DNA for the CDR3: TGTGCCAGCAGTACAGGGACTAGCGGGGCCCAGTACTTC.

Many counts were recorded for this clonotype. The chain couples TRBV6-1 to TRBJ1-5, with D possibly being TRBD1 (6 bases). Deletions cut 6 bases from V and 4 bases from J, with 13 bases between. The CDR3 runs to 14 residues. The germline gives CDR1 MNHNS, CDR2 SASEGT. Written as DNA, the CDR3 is TGTGCCAGCAGGGAGGGACACCAAAATCAGCCCCAGCATTTT. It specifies CASREGHQNQPQHF.

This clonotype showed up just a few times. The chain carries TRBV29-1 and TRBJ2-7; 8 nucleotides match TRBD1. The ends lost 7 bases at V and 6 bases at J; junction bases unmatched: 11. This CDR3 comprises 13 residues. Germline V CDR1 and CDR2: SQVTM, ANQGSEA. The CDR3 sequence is CSANGQGHSEQYF. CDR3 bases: TGCAGCGCGAATGGACAGGGCCACTCCGAGCAGTACTTC.

The CDR3 is CATRRAGVLSSYEQYF. The CDR3 DNA reads as TGTGCCACGAGGAGGGCCGGGGTCCTTAGCTCCTACGAGCAGTACTTC. The rearrangement links TRBV28 to TRBJ2-7; maybe TRBD2 (6 bases). Germline lookup yields CDR1 MDHEN and CDR2 SYDVKM. Trimming cost V 10 bases and J 0 bases, with 22 bases left between them. This CDR3 comprises 16 residues.

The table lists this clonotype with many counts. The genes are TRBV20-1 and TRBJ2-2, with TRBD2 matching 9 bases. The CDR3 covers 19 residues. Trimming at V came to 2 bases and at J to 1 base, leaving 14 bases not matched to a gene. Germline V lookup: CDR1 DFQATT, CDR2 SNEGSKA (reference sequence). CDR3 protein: CSARKLAAGGFLNTGELFF. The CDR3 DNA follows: TGCAGTGCTAGAAAACTAGCGGCGGGGGGGTTTCTGAACACCGGGGAGCTGTTTTTT.

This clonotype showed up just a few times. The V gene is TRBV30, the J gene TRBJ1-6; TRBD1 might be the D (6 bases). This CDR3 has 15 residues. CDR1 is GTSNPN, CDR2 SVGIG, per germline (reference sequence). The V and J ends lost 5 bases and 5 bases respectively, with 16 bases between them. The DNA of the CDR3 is TGTGCCTGGGGAACGCTGACAGGAGATAATTCACCCCTCCACTTT. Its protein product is CAWGTLTGDNSPLHF.

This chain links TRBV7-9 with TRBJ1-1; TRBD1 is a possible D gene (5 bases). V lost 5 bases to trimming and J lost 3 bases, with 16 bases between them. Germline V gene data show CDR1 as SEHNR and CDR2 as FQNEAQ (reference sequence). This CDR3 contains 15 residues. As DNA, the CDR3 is TGTGCCAGCAGCCTACATCAGGGAAAAGACACTGAAGCTTTCTTT. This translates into CASSLHQGKDTEAFF.

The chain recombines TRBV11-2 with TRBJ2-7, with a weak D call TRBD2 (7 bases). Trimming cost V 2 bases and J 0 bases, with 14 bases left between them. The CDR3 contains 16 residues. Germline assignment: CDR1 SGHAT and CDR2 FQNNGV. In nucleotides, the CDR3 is TGTGCCAGCAGCTTAATAGGAAGGGGGGGCTCCTACGAGCAGTACTTC. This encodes CASSLIGRGGSYEQYF.

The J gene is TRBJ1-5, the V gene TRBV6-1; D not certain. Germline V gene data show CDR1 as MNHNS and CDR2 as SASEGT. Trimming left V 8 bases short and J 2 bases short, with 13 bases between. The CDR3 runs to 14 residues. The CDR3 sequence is CASGRLDGNQPQHF. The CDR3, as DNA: TGTGCCAGCGGCAGACTCGACGGCAATCAGCCCCAGCATTTT.

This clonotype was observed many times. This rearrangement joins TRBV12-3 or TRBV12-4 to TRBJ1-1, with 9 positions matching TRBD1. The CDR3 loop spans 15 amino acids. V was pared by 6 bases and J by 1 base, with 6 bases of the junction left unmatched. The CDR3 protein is CASSGTGKKNTEAFF. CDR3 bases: TGTGCCAGCAGCGGGACAGGGAAAAAGAACACTGAAGCTTTCTTT.

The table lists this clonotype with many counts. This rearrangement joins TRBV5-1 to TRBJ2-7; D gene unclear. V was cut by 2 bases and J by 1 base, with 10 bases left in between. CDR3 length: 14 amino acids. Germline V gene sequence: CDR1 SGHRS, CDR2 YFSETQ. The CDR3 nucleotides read TGCGCCAGCAGCTTAGCGACGCCGTCCTACGAGCAGTACTTC. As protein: CASSLATPSYEQYF.

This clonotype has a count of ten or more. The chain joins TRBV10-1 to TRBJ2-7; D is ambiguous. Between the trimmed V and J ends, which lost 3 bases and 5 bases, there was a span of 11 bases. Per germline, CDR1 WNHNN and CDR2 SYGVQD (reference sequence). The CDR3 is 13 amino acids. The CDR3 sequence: CASSDAGRDEQYF. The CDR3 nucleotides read TGCGCCAGCAGTGACGCAGGCAGAGACGAGCAGTACTTC.

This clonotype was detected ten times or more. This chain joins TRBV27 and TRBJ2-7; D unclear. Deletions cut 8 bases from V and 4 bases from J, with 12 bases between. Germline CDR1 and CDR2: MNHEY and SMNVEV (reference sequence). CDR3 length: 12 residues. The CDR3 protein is CASRSGFYEQYF. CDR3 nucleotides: TGTGCCAGCCGATCTGGGTTTTACGAGCAGTACTTC.

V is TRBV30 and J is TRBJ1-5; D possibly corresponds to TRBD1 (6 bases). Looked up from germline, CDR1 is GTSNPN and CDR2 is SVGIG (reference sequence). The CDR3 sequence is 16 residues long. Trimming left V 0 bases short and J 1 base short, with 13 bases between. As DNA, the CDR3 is TGTGCCTGGAGTGTTGACCCGGGACACAGCAATCAGCCCCAGCATTTT. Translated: CAWSVDPGHSNQPQHF.

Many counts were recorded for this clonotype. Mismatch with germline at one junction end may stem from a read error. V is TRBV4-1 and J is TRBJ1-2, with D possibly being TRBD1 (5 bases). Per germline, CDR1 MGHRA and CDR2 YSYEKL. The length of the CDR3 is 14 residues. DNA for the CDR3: TGCGCTAGCAGCCAATATGGGGGGGACTATGGCTACACCTTC. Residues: CASSQYGGDYGYTF.

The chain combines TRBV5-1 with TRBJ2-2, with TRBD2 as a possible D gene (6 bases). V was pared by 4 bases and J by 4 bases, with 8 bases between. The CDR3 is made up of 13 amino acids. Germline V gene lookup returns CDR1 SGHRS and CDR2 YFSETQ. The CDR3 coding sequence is TGCGCCAGCAGCACGACTAGCACCGGGGAGCTGTTTTTT. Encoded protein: CASSTTSTGELFF.

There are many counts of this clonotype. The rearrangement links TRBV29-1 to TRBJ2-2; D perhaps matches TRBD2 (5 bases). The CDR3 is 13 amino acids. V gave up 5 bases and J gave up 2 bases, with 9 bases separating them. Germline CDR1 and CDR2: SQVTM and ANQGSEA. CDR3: CSVRRPNTGELFF. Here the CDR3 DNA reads TGCAGCGTTAGGAGGCCCAACACCGGGGAGCTGTTTTTT.